The source of this T cell receptor beta chain is a study of vaccination and CD4 T cells after COVID-19. Study outcomes and limitations: Vaccine-specific clones in convalescent patients were spike mono-reactive in 304 of 307 cases.

An Oncomine TCR Beta short-read assay was used to sequence the DNA from cultured CD4+ T cells. TCRdb called the PCR reads again in MiXCR, with one record for every CDR3 protein. The sample lists 9,500 to 11,000 distinct CDR3 sequences; less than 30% were seen once. V was trimmed by 8 bases and J by 2 bases, leaving 16 bases between them. The CDR3 totals 13 residues. Germline V gene data show CDR1 as DFQATT and CDR2 as SNEGSKA (reference sequence). As to treatment: approximately 10-day PBMC culture with coronavirus spike peptide pools or control peptides (ViraFEST assay). Following culture for over 9 days, CD4+ T cells were isolated by negative selection. Details on this clonotype: The antigen remains undetermined.

The receptor comes from a human donor who had recovered from COVID-19. The chain uses TRBV20-1 and TRBJ2-7; D unresolved. The material sequenced was CD4+ T cells from blood, cultured in vitro, taken after SARS-CoV-2 vaccination. CDR3 DNA sequence: TGCAGTTGTGCTTTACCAGCCGCCTACGAGCAGTACTTC. It is translated as CSCALPAAYEQYF.